Listed here are 24 T cell receptor beta chains from one sample, sequenced in a study of T cell repertoires in cytomegalovirus infection. A single record per CDR3 protein comes from TCRdb applying MiXCR to the reads. The table has roughly 630,000 distinct CDR3 sequences, around 24% seen once. Specimen: CD8+ T cells from PBMCs. Receptor source: a human donor in good health (CMV status not recorded). Some clones in this sample may be carry-over from other donors' samples.

This sequence joins TRBV14 and TRBJ2-7; TRBD1 agrees at 8 bases. Germline V gene lookup returns CDR1 SGHDN and CDR2 FVKESK. The CDR3 has 15 residues. V shed 1 base, J shed 4 bases, and the junction held 6 bases outside the gene matches. CDR3 DNA: TGTGCCAGCAGCCAAGTATTTGGACAGGGTTACGAGCAGTACTTC. This sequence encodes CASSQVFGQGYEQYF.

Of note for this clonotype: A single base separates this from a much larger clone, so it may be a read error. The chain links TRBV28 to TRBJ2-7, with 7 nucleotides matching TRBD1. Germline loops: CDR1 MDHEN, CDR2 SYDVKM. The V and J ends lost 9 bases and 7 bases, in that order; junction bases with no gene match: 18. This CDR3 comprises 15 residues. The CDR3 sequence: CASLGVRRQGFEQYF. Written as DNA, the CDR3 is TGTGCCAGTCTGGGGGTTAGGCGACAGGGTTTTGAGCAGTACTTC.

This clonotype was found a few times. This rearrangement joins TRBV5-1 to TRBJ2-2, with D hard to call. This CDR3 comprises 15 residues. The germline V gene has CDR1 SGHRS and CDR2 YFSETQ. The V end was cut by 5 bases, the J end by 0 bases, with 11 bases between. CDR3 sequence: CASRERSTNTGELFF. The DNA for the CDR3 is TGCGCCAGCAGAGAGAGATCAACGAACACCGGGGAGCTGTTTTTT. Supplemented by reference TRBV5-1 and TRBJ2-2, the full variable domain reads KAGVTQTPRYLIKTRGQQVTLSCSPISGHRSVSWYQQTPGQGLQFLFEYFSETQRNKGNFPGRFSGRQFSNSRSEMNVSTLELGDSALYLCASRERSTNTGELFFGEGSRLTVL.

The J gene is TRBJ2-7, the V gene TRBV28, with 7 bases matching TRBD1. The CDR3 length is 14 residues. CDR1 and CDR2 (germline): MDHEN, SYDVKM. J gave up 3 bases and V 5 bases, and 7 bases lay outside the gene matches. In DNA, the CDR3 is TGTGCCAGCAGTGTCCGGGACAGTCACTACGAGCAGTACGTC. Protein: CASSVRDSHYEQYV.

This clonotype has more than one count but fewer than ten. The chain couples TRBV29-1 to TRBJ1-1; D call uncertain. V was clipped by 4 bases and J by 0 bases, with 9 bases between them. CDR1 is SQVTM, CDR2 ANQGSEA, per germline. This CDR3 is 13 amino acids long. CDR3 bases: TGCAGCGTTGTTCACAGCTTGAACACTGAAGCTTTCTTT. Its translation is CSVVHSLNTEAFF.

V gene TRBV10-3 combines with J gene TRBJ2-7; a possible D gene is TRBD1 (6 bases). Germline CDR1 reads ENHRY; CDR2 reads SYGVKD. This CDR3 spans 16 amino acids. Trimming took off 4 bases at V and 2 bases at J, with 18 bases between the two ends. CDR3 DNA: TGTGCCATCAGTGGGGCTCAGGGGCTGGGGGCCTACGAGCAGTACTTC. Amino acids: CAISGAQGLGAYEQYF.

This clonotype was recorded at least ten times. The chain has TRBV19 and TRBJ2-7; D may be TRBD2 (6 bases). V gave up 5 bases and J gave up 3 bases, with 17 bases separating them. The germline V gene encodes CDR1 LNHDA and CDR2 SQIVND (reference sequence). The CDR3 totals 15 residues. CDR3 residues: CASSPRGGGYYEQYF. CDR3 DNA: TGTGCCAGTAGTCCGCGGGGTGGAGGGTACTACGAGCAGTACTTC. Together with reference TRBV19 and TRBJ2-7, the CDR3 gives the full variable domain: DGGITQSPKYLFRKEGQNVTLSCEQNLNHDAMYWYRQDPGQGLRLIYYSQIVNDFQKGDIAEGYSVSREKKESFPLTVTSAQKNPTAFYLCASSPRGGGYYEQYFGPGTRLTVT.

This clonotype was observed a few times. The rearrangement joins TRBV19 to TRBJ2-3; TRBD2 agrees at 13 bases. The CDR3 consists of 15 residues. With V trimmed by 7 bases and J by 4 bases, 5 bases remained unmatched. Germline CDR1 is LNHDA and CDR2 is SQIVND (reference sequence). The CDR3 nucleotides are TGTGCCAGTACCTGGACTAGCGGGGGCGCAGATACGCAGTATTTT. Its protein product is CASTWTSGGADTQYF.

Regarding this clonotype: The junction differs from germline at one of its ends, possibly a read error. V usage is TRBV25-1 and J usage is TRBJ1-4, with TRBD1 as a possible D gene (5 bases). Germline CDR1 reads MGHDK; CDR2 reads SYGVNS. The CDR3 has 15 residues. The CDR3 DNA follows: TGTGCCAGCAGTGCTCCGGGGCCGTGGGACGAAATACTGTTGTTT. This sequence encodes CASSAPGPWDEILLF. The full variable domain, completed using reference TRBV25-1 and TRBJ1-4, is EADIYQTPRYLVIGTGKKITLECSQTMGHDKMYWYQQDPGMELHLIHYSYGVNSTEKGDLSSESTVSRIRTEHFPLTLESARPSHTSQYLCASSAPGPWDEILLFGSGTQLSVL.

In its sample, this clonotype was seen many times. The chain employs TRBV6-5 and TRBJ1-1; 9 bases align to TRBD1. The CDR3 totals 13 residues. Germline CDR1 is MNHEY and CDR2 is SVGAGI. Germline trimming cut 4 bases from V and 7 bases from J; bases unmatched to any gene: 4. As DNA, the CDR3 is TGTGCCAGCAGTTTCGGACAGGGGAATGAAGCTTTCTTT. It encodes CASSFGQGNEAFF.

The rearrangement uses TRBV29-1 and TRBJ2-1; either TRBD1 or TRBD2 may fit D (5 bases each). This CDR3 is 11 amino acids long. The germline V and J ends were trimmed by 5 bases and 7 bases, with 9 bases remaining between them. Per germline, CDR1 SQVTM and CDR2 ANQGSEA. The CDR3 DNA follows: TGCAGCGTTCTAGCAGGGAATGAGCAGTTCTTC. Translation: CSVLAGNEQFF.

The chain has TRBV13 and TRBJ2-7, with TRBD1 matching over 10 bases. V was clipped by 4 bases and J by 3 bases; unmatched bases: 6. The CDR3 length is 15 residues. Germline CDR1 is PRHDT and CDR2 is FYEKMQ (reference sequence). CDR3 nucleotide sequence: TGTGCCAGCAGCTCGGGACAGGGGTCATACTACGAGCAGTACTTC. It translates to CASSSGQGSYYEQYF.

V usage is TRBV6-5 and J usage is TRBJ1-2; D gene ambiguous. The CDR3 loop spans 13 amino acids. Germline-derived CDR1 and CDR2 are MNHEY and SVGAGI. V dropped 2 bases and J dropped 4 bases, with 8 bases sitting between them. CDR3 DNA: TGTGCCAGCAGTTACGGACGGATCTATGGCTACACCTTC. Its protein product is CASSYGRIYGYTF.

There are a few counts of this clonotype. The chain recombines TRBV29-1 with TRBJ2-7; D gene ambiguous. Trimming left V 7 bases short and J 5 bases short, with 9 bases between. Per germline, CDR1 SQVTM and CDR2 ANQGSEA. This CDR3 region has 10 residues. The CDR3 DNA reads TGCAGCGCCCAGACCCACGAGCAGTACTTC. Translating it yields CSAQTHEQYF.

This rearrangement joins TRBV15 to TRBJ2-7; D gene ambiguous. Trimming took 0 bases from V and 3 from J, leaving 9 bases between them. Looked up from germline, CDR1 is LNHNV and CDR2 is YYDKDF (reference sequence). The CDR3 runs 14 residues. CDR3 amino acids: CATSRDGRSYEQYF. CDR3 nucleotides: TGTGCCACCAGCAGAGACGGTCGTAGCTACGAGCAGTACTTC. The full variable domain, completed using reference TRBV15 and TRBJ2-7, is DAMVIQNPRYQVTQFGKPVTLSCSQTLNHNVMYWYQQKSSQAPKLLFHYYDKDFNNEADTPDNFQSRRPNTSFCFLDIRSPGLGDTAMYLCATSRDGRSYEQYFGPGTRLTVT.

This clonotype was observed at least ten times. V usage is TRBV7-8 and J usage is TRBJ2-5, with a tentative D call TRBD1 (6 bases). The germline CDR1 and CDR2 sequences are SGHVS and FQNEAQ. This CDR3 spans 16 amino acids. V was shortened by 3 bases and J by 0 bases, with 14 bases between the two germline ends. The CDR3: CASSFTGILNQETQYF. The DNA for the CDR3 is TGTGCCAGCAGCTTCACAGGGATCCTAAACCAAGAGACCCAGTACTTC.

This clonotype was counted a few times. The chain carries TRBV25-1 and TRBJ2-2, with 9 nucleotides matching TRBD1. The CDR3 has 15 amino acids. Germline values: CDR1 MGHDK, CDR2 SYGVNS. V lost 6 bases, J lost 2 bases, and 4 bases stayed unmatched. The CDR3 nucleotides are TGTGCCAGCAGACAACAGGGGGCCAACACCGGGGAGCTGTTTTTT. It yields the protein CASRQQGANTGELFF.

The chain joins TRBV7-3 to TRBJ2-1; D is unclear. The CDR3 extends over 14 amino acids. Germline CDR1 reads SGHTA; CDR2 reads FQGTGA. V was pared by 5 bases and J by 5 bases, with 13 bases between. Here the CDR3 reads CASSPRSIDNEQFF. CDR3 DNA: TGTGCCAGCAGCCCTCGGAGCATAGACAATGAGCAGTTCTTC. Looking up the rest from reference TRBV7-3 and TRBJ2-1 gives the full variable domain: GAGVSQTPSNKVTEKGKYVELRCDPISGHTALYWYRQSLGQGPEFLIYFQGTGAADDSGLPNDRFFAVRPEGSVSTLKIQRTERGDSAVYLCASSPRSIDNEQFFGPGTRLTVL.

This clonotype occurred many times. The CDR3 reads CASATETQYF. CDR3 nucleotide sequence: TGTGCCAGCGCGACGGAGACCCAGTACTTC. The chain recombines TRBV6-2 or TRBV6-3 with TRBJ2-5; D gene ambiguous. Trimming took 8 bases from V and 5 from J, leaving 6 bases between them. In germline, CDR1 is MNHEY, CDR2 SVGEGT. CDR3 length: 10 amino acids.

This clonotype was recorded at least ten times. The chain carries TRBV7-2 and TRBJ1-1; D ambiguous. V was shortened by 5 bases and J by 0 bases, with 13 bases between the two germline ends. CDR1 and CDR2 from the germline V gene are SGHTA and FQGNSA. The CDR3 runs 15 residues. As DNA, the CDR3 is TGTGCCAGCAGCCAAGGACGGATTGTGAACACTGAAGCTTTCTTT. Translating it yields CASSQGRIVNTEAFF. The full variable domain, in which reference TRBV7-2 and TRBJ1-1 provide the parts outside the CDR3, is GAGVSQSPSNKVTEKGKDVELRCDPISGHTALYWYRQSLGQGLEFLIYFQGNSAPDKSGLPSDRFSAERTGGSVSTLTIQRTQQEDSAVYLCASSQGRIVNTEAFFGQGTRLTVV.

The sample holds a few counts of this clonotype. The J gene is TRBJ1-1, the V gene TRBV11-2, with TRBD1 matching over 9 bases. From germline, CDR1 is SGHAT and CDR2 FQNNGV. The CDR3 is 18 amino acids. V lost 1 base and J lost 2; bases outside the gene matches: 11. The CDR3 loop is CASSLGWDREGRNTEAFF. For the CDR3, the DNA is TGTGCCAGCAGCTTAGGTTGGGACAGGGAGGGAAGAAACACTGAAGCTTTCTTT.

This clonotype was seen just once. One end of the junction does not line up with germline, which may come from a read error. V is TRBV6-2 or TRBV6-3 and J is TRBJ2-1; D is perhaps TRBD2 (6 bases). This CDR3 region has 14 residues. The germline V gene has CDR1 MNHEY and CDR2 SVGEGT. The CDR3 here is CASSYAGRNNKQFF. CDR3 sequence (DNA): TGTGCCAGCAGTTACGCGGGACGGAACAATAAGCAGTTCTTC.

This clonotype was seen many times. The rearrangement uses TRBV7-2 and TRBJ1-5, with D perhaps matching TRBD1 (6 bases). Germline V gives CDR1 SGHTA, CDR2 FQGNSA. The CDR3 length is 14 residues. V dropped 6 bases and J dropped 2 bases, with 11 bases sitting between them. The CDR3 sequence is CASREGVGNQPQHF. CDR3 nucleotide sequence: TGTGCCAGCAGGGAGGGGGTGGGCAATCAGCCCCAGCATTTT.

There are a few counts of this clonotype. The gene calls are TRBV2 and TRBJ1-1, with 8 bases fitting TRBD1. CDR1 is SNHLY and CDR2 is FYNNEI in the germline V gene. CDR3 length: 15 residues. V was pared by 1 base and J by 3 bases, with 4 bases of the junction left unmatched. In DNA form, the CDR3 reads TGTGCCAGCAGTGAAGTGACAGGGGAGGACACTGAAGCTTTCTTT. Protein: CASSEVTGEDTEAFF. Combining the CDR3 with reference TRBV2 and TRBJ1-1 gives the whole variable domain EPEVTQTPSHQVTQMGQEVILRCVPISNHLYFYWYRQILGQKVEFLVSFYNNEISEKSEIFDDQFSVERPDGSNFTLKIRSTKLEDSAMYFCASSEVTGEDTEAFFGQGTRLTVV.